The T cell receptor (beta chain) described here comes from a study of blood T cell repertoires in COVID-19. Those enrolled, adults aged about 18 to 89 years, came from 20 to 25 US areas. The protocol was immunoSEQ multiplex PCR, while the TCRdb copy is restricted to in-frame clones and leaves out a portion. The sample has some 150,000 clones, roughly 88% seen once. Germline V gene sequence: CDR1 SGHTA, CDR2 FQGNSA. V lost 2 bases and J lost 6, with 13 bases in between. The CDR3 length is 14 residues. This TCR derives from a man aged 45-60 years who had recovered from COVID-19. This sequence joins TRBV7-2 and TRBJ1-1; a weak D match, TRBD1 (6 bases). The sequencing sample was made of PBMCs or T cells enriched from blood (not recorded which). CDR3 DNA: TGTGCCAGCAGCTTAACCCAGGGGAATTCTGAAGCTTTCTTT. Translated, it gives CASSLTQGNSEAFF. Complete variable domain (other parts from reference TRBV7-2 and TRBJ1-1): GAGVSQSPSNKVTEKGKDVELRCDPISGHTALYWYRQSLGQGLEFLIYFQGNSAPDKSGLPSDRFSAERTGGSVSTLTIQRTQQEDSAVYLCASSLTQGNSEAFFGQGTRLTVV.